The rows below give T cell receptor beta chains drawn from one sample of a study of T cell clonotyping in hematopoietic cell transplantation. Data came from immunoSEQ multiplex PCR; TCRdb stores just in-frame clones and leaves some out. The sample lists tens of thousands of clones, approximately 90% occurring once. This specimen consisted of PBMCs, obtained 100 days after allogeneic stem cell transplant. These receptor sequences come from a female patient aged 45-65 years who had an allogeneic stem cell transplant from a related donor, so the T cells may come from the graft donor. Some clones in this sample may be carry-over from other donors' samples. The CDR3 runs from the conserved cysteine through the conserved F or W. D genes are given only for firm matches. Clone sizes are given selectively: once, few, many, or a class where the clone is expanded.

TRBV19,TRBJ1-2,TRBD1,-,TGTGCCAGTAGTATCCGGGGACAGGGAGCTAACTATGGCTACACCTTC,CASSIRGQGANYGYTF
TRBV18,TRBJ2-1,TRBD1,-,TGTGCCAGCTCATATGGGACAGGCTACAATGAGCAGTTCTTC,CASSYGTGYNEQFF
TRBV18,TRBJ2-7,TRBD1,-,TGTGCCAGCTCACCTACAGGGGACTACGAGCAGTACTTC,CASSPTGDYEQYF
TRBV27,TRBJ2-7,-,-,TGTGCCAGCAGTTTAGCTCCGGGGCCCTCCTACGAGCAGTACTTC,CASSLAPGPSYEQYF
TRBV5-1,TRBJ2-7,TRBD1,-,TGCGCCAGCAGCTTAGGGACAGGGCACTACGAGCAGTACTTC,CASSLGTGHYEQYF
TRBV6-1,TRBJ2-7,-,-,TGTGCCAGCAGTGAAGCGCCCCAAAGTGAGCAGTACTTC,CASSEAPQSEQYF
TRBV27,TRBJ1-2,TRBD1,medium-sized,TGTGCCAGCAGTCCCGGGACAGGGGGCGGAAACTATGGCTACACCTTC,CASSPGTGGGNYGYTF
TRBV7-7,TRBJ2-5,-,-,TGTGCCAGCAGCTTAGTGCAGTGGGCAGGGACCCAGTACTTC,CASSLVQWAGTQYF
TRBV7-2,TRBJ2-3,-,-,TGTGCCAGCAGCTTAATAGATACGCAGTATTTT,CASSLIDTQYF
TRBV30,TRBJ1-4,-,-,TGTGCCTGGAGTGTACTGCGGGGGGCGAATGAAAAACTGTTTTTT,CAWSVLRGANEKLFF
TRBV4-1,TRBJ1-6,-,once,TGCGCCAGCAGCCAAGATTCGCACGGGGTTGCCCTCCATGCCTATAATTCACCCCTCCACTTT,CASSQDSHGVALHAYNSPLHF
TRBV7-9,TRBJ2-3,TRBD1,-,TGTGCCAGCAGCCCACGGGACAGCCTAGACACAGATACGCAGTATTTT,CASSPRDSLDTDTQYF
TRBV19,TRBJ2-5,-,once,TGTGCCAGTAGTGGGGCGGGGACTCAAGAGACCCAGTACTTC,CASSGAGTQETQYF
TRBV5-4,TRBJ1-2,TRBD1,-,TGTGCCAGCAGTCCGCGACAGGGGGGCTATGGCTACACCTTC,CASSPRQGGYGYTF
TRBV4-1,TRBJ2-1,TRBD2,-,TGCGCCAGCAGCCCCCTAATAGAGCGGGGGGGCAATGAGCAGTTCTTC,CASSPLIERGGNEQFF
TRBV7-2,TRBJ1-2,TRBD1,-,TGTGCCAGCAGCCCCCCCGGGACAGGCTATGGCTACACCTTC,CASSPPGTGYGYTF
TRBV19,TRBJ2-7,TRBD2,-,TGTGCCAGTAGTCGGGGGGATTCTAGGCACGAGCAGTACTTC,CASSRGDSRHEQYF
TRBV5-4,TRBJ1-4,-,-,TGTGCCAGCAGCTTGTTGGGCGAAAAACTGTTTTTT,CASSLLGEKLFF
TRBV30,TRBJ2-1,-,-,TGTGCCTGGTGTGTCCAGGGATTAAATGAGCAGTTCTTC,CAWCVQGLNEQFF
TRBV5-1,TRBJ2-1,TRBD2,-,TGCGCCAGCAGCTCAACTAGCGGGGGGCACAATGAGCAGTTCTTC,CASSSTSGGHNEQFF
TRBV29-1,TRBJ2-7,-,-,TGCAGCGTTGAAGAGAACGCCCCCCACGAGCAGTACTTC,CSVEENAPHEQYF
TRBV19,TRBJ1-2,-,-,TGTGCCAGTAGTGGGGCCAGGGGTAACGTGGGTGGCTACACCTTC,CASSGARGNVGGYTF
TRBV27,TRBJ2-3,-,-,TGTGCCAGCAGTTCCCGTCCGGGCGCGAGCACAGATACGCAGTATTTT,CASSSRPGASTDTQYF
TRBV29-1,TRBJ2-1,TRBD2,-,TGCAGCGCGCGGGGGGGAGGGAACAATGAGCAGTTCTTC,CSARGGGNNEQFF
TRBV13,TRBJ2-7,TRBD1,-,TGTGCCAGCAGCTTAGGTCACAGGGGGCTGTACGAGCAGTACTTC,CASSLGHRGLYEQYF
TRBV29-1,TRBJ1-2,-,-,TGCAGCGTGGCAGGGGATTATGGCTACACCTTC,CSVAGDYGYTF
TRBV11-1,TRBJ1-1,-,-,TGTGCCAGCAGCTTAGACTCCGATCACACTGAAGCTTTCTTT,CASSLDSDHTEAFF
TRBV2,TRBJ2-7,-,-,TGTGCCAGCAGTTTTACAGGTAGCTCCTACGAGCAGTACTTC,CASSFTGSSYEQYF
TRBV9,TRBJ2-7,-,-,TGTGCCAGCAGCGTGGGGGTAGGCTACGAGCAGTACTTC,CASSVGVGYEQYF
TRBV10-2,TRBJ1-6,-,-,TGCGCCAGCAGTGAAGGTGCAAGGGCACCCCTCCACTTT,CASSEGARAPLHF
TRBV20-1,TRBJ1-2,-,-,TGCAGTGCCCCTCCCACCCCTGGCTACACCTTC,CSAPPTPGYTF
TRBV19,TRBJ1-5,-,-,TGTGCCAGTAGCTTCCGGGACGCAAGATTGGTCAATCAGCCCCAGCATTTT,CASSFRDARLVNQPQHF
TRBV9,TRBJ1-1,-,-,TGTGCCAGCAGCGTCGCGGGGAACACTGAAGCTTTCTTT,CASSVAGNTEAFF
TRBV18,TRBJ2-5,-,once,TGTGCCAGCTCACCACGTTTCGGGAGCGGCGAGACCCAGTACTTC,CASSPRFGSGETQYF
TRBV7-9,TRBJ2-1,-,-,TGTGCCAGCACCAGGACTTTAAATGAGCAGTTCTTC,CASTRTLNEQFF
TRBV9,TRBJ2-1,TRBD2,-,TGTGCCAGCAGCGTAGGTAGCGGGGGGGCCCAGTTGGCTGAGCAGTTCTTC,CASSVGSGGAQLAEQFF
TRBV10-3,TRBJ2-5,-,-,TGTGCCGCCGGACAAGAGACCCAGTACTTC,CAAGQETQYF
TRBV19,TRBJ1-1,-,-,TGTGCCAGTAGTATAGGAGGGGCGAACACTGAAGCTTTCTTT,CASSIGGANTEAFF
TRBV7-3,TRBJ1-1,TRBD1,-,TGTGCCAGCAGCCTGGACAGGGTGAACACTGAAGCTTTCTTT,CASSLDRVNTEAFF
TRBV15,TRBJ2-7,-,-,TGTGCCACCAGCAGACGGGGAATGGGTGACGAGCAGTACTTC,CATSRRGMGDEQYF
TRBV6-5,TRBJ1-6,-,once,TGTGCCAGCAACACAGGGTTTTGGAATTCACCCCTCCACTTT,CASNTGFWNSPLHF
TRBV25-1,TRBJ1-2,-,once,TGTGCCAGCAGTGTGTCCAGAGGGGATGGCTACACCTTC,CASSVSRGDGYTF
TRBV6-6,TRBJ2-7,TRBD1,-,TGTGCCATTCGGACAGGGATCGAGCAGTACTTC,CAIRTGIEQYF
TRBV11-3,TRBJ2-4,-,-,TGTGCCAGCAGCTTAGATGGGTCTACAGCTAATAAGTACTTC,CASSLDGSTANKYF
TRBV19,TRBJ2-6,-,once,TGTGCCAGTAGTTTACACCTTATGTCCTCTGGGGCCAACGTCCTGACTTTC,CASSLHLMSSGANVLTF
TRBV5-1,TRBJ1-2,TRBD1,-,TGCGCCAGCAGCTTGGTTGCAGGGGGCTATGGCTACACCTTC,CASSLVAGGYGYTF
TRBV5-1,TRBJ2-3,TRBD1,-,TGCGCCAGCAGCTTGGATACAGGGGTGGGAGATACGCAGTATTTT,CASSLDTGVGDTQYF
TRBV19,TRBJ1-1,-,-,TGTGCCAGTAGTATGATTATCAGGAACACTGAAGCTTTCTTT,CASSMIIRNTEAFF
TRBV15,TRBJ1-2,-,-,TGTGCCACCAGCAGAGATCAATGGGGTGAGAATGGCTACACCTTC,CATSRDQWGENGYTF
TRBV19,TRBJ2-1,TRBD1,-,TGTGCCAGTAGTATAGATCTGGAGACAGGGGGCTACAATGAGCAGTTCTTC,CASSIDLETGGYNEQFF
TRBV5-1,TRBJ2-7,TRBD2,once,TGCGCCAGCAGCTTGGGGGCTAGCGGCGTCTCCTACGAGCAGTACTTC,CASSLGASGVSYEQYF
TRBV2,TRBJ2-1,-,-,TGTGCCAGCAGGATGCAGGGGATCTACAATGAGCAGTTCTTC,CASRMQGIYNEQFF
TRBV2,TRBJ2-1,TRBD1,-,TGTGCCACAACGGCCAGTCGGGACAGGGGCCACAATGAGCAGTTCTTC,CATTASRDRGHNEQFF
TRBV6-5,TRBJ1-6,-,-,TGTGCCAGCAGAATCTCAGGTTCACCCCTCCACTTT,CASRISGSPLHF
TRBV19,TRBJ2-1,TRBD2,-,TGTGCCAGTAGTATTGTTCCTAGCGGTTACAATGAGCAGTTCTTC,CASSIVPSGYNEQFF
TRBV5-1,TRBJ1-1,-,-,TGCGCCAGCAGCCCGCAGGGGCCGCGGGAGACTGAAGCTTTCTTT,CASSPQGPRETEAFF
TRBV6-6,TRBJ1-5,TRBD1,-,TGTGCCAGCTCAGGGGGGGCTGGCTATCAGCCCCAGCATTTT,CASSGGAGYQPQHF